This T cell receptor (beta chain) derives from a study of OX40 agonist ivuxolimab in advanced cancers. About the study: Anti-PD-1, anti-PD-L1 or anti-CTLA-4 therapy given earlier was allowed, and over 35% had some. Study-level points and caveats: By week 6 at 0.1 to 3.0 mg/kg, blood CD4+ and CD8+ T cells had expanded clonally.

Concerning this clone itself: What it binds is unknown.

Only in-frame clones appear in the TCRdb table, and some are missing; sequencing was by immunoSEQ multiplex PCR. The sample holds 55,000 to 65,000 clones, around 84% seen once. V shed 4 bases, J shed 3 bases, and the junction held 5 bases outside the gene matches. Per germline, CDR1 SGDLS and CDR2 YYNGEE. CDR3 size: 15 residues. The sequence derives from an adult with an advanced solid tumor such as melanoma, head and neck, liver or kidney cancer. This rearrangement joins TRBV9 to TRBJ1-3; TRBD1 aligns across 9 bases. The sequenced sample was CD4+ or CD8+ T cells sorted from blood, obtained in a trial of the OX40 agonist ivuxolimab. The CDR3, as DNA: TGTGCCAGCAGCTCCCCGACAGGGGGTGGAAACACCATATATTTT. This sequence encodes CASSSPTGGGNTIYF.